This TCR beta chain was obtained from a study of CD8 T cells in ankylosing spondylitis. Unmatched junction bases numbered 11, after V lost 3 bases and J lost 6 bases. This CDR3 has 15 amino acids. Germline V gene sequence: CDR1 SGHVS, CDR2 FQNEAQ. The authors made TCR beta libraries by quantitative 5'-RACE with molecular barcodes. In TCRdb, the 5' RACE reads were re-called with MiXCR into one record per CDR3 protein. The sample gives 130,000 or so distinct CDR3 sequences, approximately 17% of which show up once; about 33% is in the top ten. On this clonotype: The antigen remains undetermined.

Whole-study results and caveats: Within ankylosing spondylitis blood, a TCR beta motif made up of seven to nine highly homologous variants appeared to be characteristic. Disease-linked clones were reportedly significantly enriched in matched ankylosing spondylitis synovial fluid. Past studies reported some motif variants in reactive arthritis synovial fluid and blood.

This clonotype originated in a male donor with ankylosing spondylitis. J is TRBJ2-7 and V is TRBV7-8; TRBD1 matches 7 bases. Sequencing used blood, either unsorted or a sorted T cell fraction (not recorded which). The CDR3 nucleotides read TGTGCCAGCAGCTTGGTTCGACAGGGTAGGCGCGAGCAGTACTTC. Residues: CASSLVRQGRREQYF.